The 9 T cell receptor beta chains presented below share a single source sample, sequenced in a study of cytomegalovirus exposure and HLA in healthy donors (dated by TCRdb to the late 2010s). Libraries were constructed by the immunoSEQ multiplex PCR assay. A mixture of 60 forward primers for TCR Vbeta segments and 13 reverse primers for TCR Jbeta segments was used in the multiplex PCR. Imported from immuneACCESS, the table was reduced by TCRdb to in-frame sequences with V and J called. These copies leave out some clones; in studies compared against another copy, an unresolved V gene accounts for under half, and the cause of the remainder is not known. The sample table shows roughly 100,000 clones, and over 75% are seen once. The ten largest clones add up to approximately 3.7% of the sample. The source material was PBMCs. These receptors all come from a man aged 55-75 years in good health and CMV-seronegative.

This clone was observed a handful of times. The chain has TRBV5-1 and TRBJ1-2; D unresolved. CDR1 and CDR2 from the germline V gene are SGHRS and YFSETQ. This CDR3 has 14 amino acids. Trimming took off 0 bases at V and 3 bases at J, with 9 bases between the two ends. CDR3 in amino acids: CASSLGALDYGYTF. CDR3 coding DNA: TGCGCCAGCAGCTTGGGGGCCCTCGACTATGGCTACACCTTC.

The genes are TRBV30 and TRBJ1-2; 10 nucleotides line up with TRBD1. V gave up 4 bases and J gave up 4 bases; unmatched junction bases: 12. CDR1 and CDR2 (germline): GTSNPN, SVGIG (reference sequence). The CDR3 covers 16 residues. The DNA for the CDR3 is TGTGCCTGGACCAAAACCCGGACAGGGGGTGGCTATGGCTACACCTTC. Its protein is CAWTKTRTGGGYGYTF.

This rearrangement joins TRBV6-1 to TRBJ1-1; D is possibly TRBD1 (5 bases). V dropped 1 base and J dropped 2 bases, with 17 bases sitting between them. This CDR3 spans 17 amino acids. Germline CDR1 MNHNS, CDR2 SASEGT. The CDR3, as DNA: TGTGCCAGCAGTGAAGGTAGTCAGGGAGGTAAAAACACTGAAGCTTTCTTT. Amino acids: CASSEGSQGGKNTEAFF.

The CDR3 protein is CASSRDRGSNQPQHF. The DNA for the CDR3 is TGTGCCAGCAGCCGTGACAGGGGTAGCAATCAGCCCCAGCATTTT. The V and J genes are TRBV5-6 and TRBJ1-5, with 8 bases that match TRBD1. The CDR3 contains 15 residues. Germline V gene sequence: CDR1 SGHDT, CDR2 YYEEEE. The trim removed 4 bases at V and 0 bases at J, leaving 3 bases unmatched.

This clone was seen a single time. The CDR3 DNA reads TGTGCCTGGAGTACAGGCTACTACGAGCAGTACTTC. It is translated as CAWSTGYYEQYF. The rearrangement uses TRBV30 and TRBJ2-7; tentative D call: TRBD1 (5 bases). V lost 2 bases and J 3 bases, leaving 8 bases between the germline ends. The CDR3 consists of 12 residues. Germline V gene lookup returns CDR1 GTSNPN and CDR2 SVGIG (reference sequence).

The rearrangement joins TRBV29-1 to TRBJ1-2; a possible D gene is TRBD1 (6 bases). The CDR3 sequence is 11 residues long. Germline loops: CDR1 SQVTM, CDR2 ANQGSEA. The V and J ends lost 6 bases and 11 bases respectively, with 16 bases between them. The CDR3 DNA reads as TGCAGCGTGAACAGGGTAGGACTGTACACCTTC. Its translation: CSVNRVGLYTF.

This chain connects TRBV7-9 to TRBJ2-1, with D perhaps TRBD1 (6 bases). CDR1 and CDR2 from the germline V gene are SEHNR and FQNEAQ (reference sequence). Trimming took off 4 bases at V and 9 bases at J, with 10 bases between the two ends. The CDR3 length is 12 residues. DNA for the CDR3: TGTGCCAGCAGCTACCTAGGGGGTGAGCAGTTCTTC. Translation: CASSYLGGEQFF.

The table lists this clone with a few counts. The rearrangement links TRBV7-9 to TRBJ2-4; 12 positions agree with TRBD2. Germline V CDR1 and CDR2: SEHNR, FQNEAQ (reference sequence). V dropped 2 bases and J dropped 3; count of bases not matched to a gene: 8. The CDR3 covers 18 residues. The CDR3 loop reads CASSLPPRLAGVKNIQYF. CDR3 sequence (DNA): TGTGCCAGCAGCTTACCCCCCCGACTAGCGGGGGTCAAAAACATTCAGTACTTC.

This clone was seen a handful of times. V is TRBV7-9 and J is TRBJ1-3, with D maybe TRBD1 (5 bases). The CDR3 has 16 amino acids. The germline V and J ends were trimmed by 5 bases and 0 bases, with 14 bases remaining between them. Germline CDR1 is SEHNR and CDR2 is FQNEAQ (reference sequence). DNA of the CDR3: TGTGCCAGCAGCCCAGGTGGGGCCTACTCTGGAAACACCATATATTTT. Translating gives CASSPGGAYSGNTIYF.